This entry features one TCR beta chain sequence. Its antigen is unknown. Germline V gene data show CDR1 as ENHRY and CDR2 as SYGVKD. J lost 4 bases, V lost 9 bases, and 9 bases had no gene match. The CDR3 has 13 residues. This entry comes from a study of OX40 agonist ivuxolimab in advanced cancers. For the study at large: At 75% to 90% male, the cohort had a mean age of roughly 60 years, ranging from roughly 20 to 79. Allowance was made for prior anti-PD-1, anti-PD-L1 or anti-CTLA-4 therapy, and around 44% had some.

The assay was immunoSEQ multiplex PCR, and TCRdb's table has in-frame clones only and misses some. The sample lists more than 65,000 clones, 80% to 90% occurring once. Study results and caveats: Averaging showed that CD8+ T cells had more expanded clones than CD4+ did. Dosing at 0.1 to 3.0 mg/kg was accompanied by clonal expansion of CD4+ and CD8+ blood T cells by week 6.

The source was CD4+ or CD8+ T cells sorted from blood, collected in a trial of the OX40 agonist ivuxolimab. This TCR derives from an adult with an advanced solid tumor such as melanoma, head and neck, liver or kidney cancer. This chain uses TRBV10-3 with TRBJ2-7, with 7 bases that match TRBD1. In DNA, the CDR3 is TGTGCCATTGAGAAACAGGGGTCATACGAGCAGTACTTC. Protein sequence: CAIEKQGSYEQYF.